The source of this TCR beta chain is a study of persistence of HIV-infected CD4 T cells. General observations from the study: Antigen-responding cells were enriched for degenerate expanded CDR3beta sequences.

This was the immunoSEQ version 4 assay in survey mode. Some clones are missing from TCRdb's copy, which holds only in-frame ones; the method was immunoSEQ multiplex PCR. This table has 25,000 to 30,000 clones, around four fifths appearing once. Per germline, CDR1 SGHNT and CDR2 YYREEE (reference sequence). V dropped 4 bases and J dropped 4 bases, with 14 bases sitting between them. This CDR3 spans 14 amino acids. As for this clone: Its antigen is undetermined.

Cells were stimulated with CMV-infected fibroblast lysates at 8.5 to 10 ug/mL. CD40L-negative CD69-negative CD45RO-high memory CD4+ T cells were sorted as populations depleted of antigen-responding cells. V gene TRBV5-4 combines with J gene TRBJ1-1; a possible D gene is TRBD1 (6 bases). This receptor was identified in an adult woman with HIV who was CMV-seropositive. The sample here was CD4+ T cells sorted from PBMCs after roughly 19-hour stimulation, taken from a patient who received antiretroviral therapy. The CDR3 region has the DNA TGTGCCAGCAGCCCGCAGGGGATAAGCACTGAAGCTTTCTTT. The encoded protein is CASSPQGISTEAFF.